These 5 T cell receptor beta chains were sequenced from one sample in a study of blood T cell repertoires in COVID-19. Generated by immunoSEQ multiplex PCR, the TCRdb table keeps only in-frame clones and is missing some. The profile shows about 190,000 clones, around 85% of them singletons. Sequencing was performed on peripheral blood. The receptors come from a man aged 50-59 years who had recovered from COVID-19.

The rearrangement links TRBV6-1 to TRBJ1-2; D not resolved. Trimming took off 0 bases at V and 8 bases at J, with 16 bases between the two ends. In germline, CDR1 is MNHNS, CDR2 SASEGT. The length of the CDR3 is 15 residues. The CDR3, as DNA: TGTGCCAGCAGTGAAGCGAGACATGGGCGAGCCGGCTACACCTTC. Translating it yields CASSEARHGRAGYTF.

This sequence joins TRBV15 and TRBJ2-1, with 9 bases lining up with TRBD2. The CDR3 sequence is 15 residues long. CDR1 LNHNV and CDR2 YYDKDF come from the germline V gene (reference sequence). J was trimmed by 5 bases and V by 1 base; bases with no gene match: 3. CDR3 DNA: TGTGCCACCAGCAGAGTGCGGGGGGGCAACAATGAGCAGTTCTTC. Translation gives CATSRVRGGNNEQFF.

V usage is TRBV14 and J usage is TRBJ2-5; tentatively, D is TRBD2 (5 bases). With 0 bases removed from V and 0 bases from J, the gap between germline ends came to 14 bases. Germline V gene sequence: CDR1 SGHDN, CDR2 FVKESK. This CDR3 has 17 amino acids. The CDR3 coding sequence is TGTGCCAGCAGCCAAGACTATGGAGGCCCGTACCAAGAGACCCAGTACTTC. Amino acid sequence: CASSQDYGGPYQETQYF.

The V gene is TRBV14, the J gene TRBJ2-1; perhaps TRBD1 as D (6 bases). The V gene lost 3 bases and the J gene lost 5 bases, with 26 bases spanning the gap. Per germline, CDR1 SGHDN and CDR2 FVKESK. The CDR3 is made up of 19 amino acids. CDR3 bases: TGTGCCAGCAGCCACGAAAGCCTAAGACAGGTGATGTGGGACAATGAGCAGTTCTTC. This encodes CASSHESLRQVMWDNEQFF.

This clone has just a few counts. V and J are TRBV28 and TRBJ2-7; 13 nucleotides line up with TRBD2. The CDR3 has 16 residues. Germline values: CDR1 MDHEN, CDR2 SYDVKM. V was clipped by 6 bases and J by 6 bases; unmatched bases: 11. CDR3 sequence reads: CASRPTGLAGDGEQYF. The CDR3 coding sequence is TGTGCCAGCAGACCGACAGGACTAGCGGGAGACGGCGAGCAGTACTTC.